A selection of T cell receptor beta chains follows, all from one sample in a study of shared clonotypes between healthy human individuals. Measured with immunoSEQ multiplex PCR; TCRdb has only the in-frame clones, and not every one. The table has around 2.5 million clones, 93% seen once. The sequencing sample was made of naive CD4+ T cells from PBMCs. These receptor sequences come from a man younger than 35 in good health. Some clones in this sample may be carry-over from other donors' samples. The CDR3 runs from the conserved cysteine through the conserved F or W. D genes are given only for firm matches. Size values are once, few and many counts, or a class for expanded clones, and some rows have none.

V gene	J gene	D gene	clone size	CDR3 DNA	CDR3 protein
TRBV10-3	TRBJ1-1	TRBD1	-	TGTGCCATCAGTGAGAAGCCCTGGCAGGGGGCCGGGGGTGGTACTGAAGCTTTCTTT	CAISEKPWQGAGGGTEAFF
TRBV5-5	TRBJ1-5	-	-	TGTGCCAGCAGCTTGGTGGCGGGGGGATCTCAGCCCCAGCATTTT	CASSLVAGGSQPQHF
TRBV27	TRBJ2-5	-	once	TGTGCCAGCAGTCCCAGGCCCCAAGAGACCCAGTACTTC	CASSPRPQETQYF
TRBV11-2	TRBJ2-2	-	once	TGTGCCAGCAGCATACTAGCGAACACCGGGGAGCTGTTTTTT	CASSILANTGELFF
TRBV19	TRBJ1-4	-	once	TGTGCCAGTAGTATCGACATACTAAATGAAAAACTGTTTTTT	CASSIDILNEKLFF
TRBV6-1	TRBJ2-1	TRBD1	-	TGTGCCAGCAGCATGACAGGGGAGACCTACAATGAGCAGTTCTTC	CASSMTGETYNEQFF
TRBV5-4	TRBJ2-1	-	-	TGTGCCAGCAGCTTGGGAGGTGGCGGGATAGAGCAGTTCTTC	CASSLGGGGIEQFF
TRBV29-1	TRBJ2-3	TRBD2	-	TGCAGCGCCCCGGGGGGGACCCGCACAGATACGCAGTATTTT	CSAPGGTRTDTQYF
TRBV5-1	TRBJ2-2	-	-	TGCGCCAGCAGCTCCAGCGTCGGAGGCGGCACCGGGGAGCTGTTTTTT	CASSSSVGGGTGELFF
TRBV5-1	TRBJ2-2	-	-	TGCGCCAGCAGCCAGACAGGGAACACCGGGGAGCTGTTTTTT	CASSQTGNTGELFF
TRBV13	TRBJ1-2	-	-	TGTGCCAGCAGCTCATCGGCCAGGGGATTGGGCTACACCTTC	CASSSSARGLGYTF
TRBV7-9	TRBJ1-5	-	once	TGTGCCAGCGCCACGACAGACCTATCGGGCAATCAGCCCCAGCATTTT	CASATTDLSGNQPQHF
TRBV6-1	TRBJ2-7	TRBD2	-	TGTGCCAGCAGTGGGACTAGCGGGAGAGTGGTCTACGAGCAGTACTTC	CASSGTSGRVVYEQYF
TRBV7-2	TRBJ2-2	-	-	TGTGCCAGCAGCTTAAGTCGGCAAGGCCCCACGAACACCGGGGAGCTGTTTTTT	CASSLSRQGPTNTGELFF
TRBV2	TRBJ1-6	-	-	TGTGCCAGCAGTGAAGCTGGGGTTGGGAATTCACCCCTCCACTTT	CASSEAGVGNSPLHF
TRBV11-2	TRBJ2-3	TRBD1	few	TGTGCCAGCAGCTCGACAGGGGATGGCACAGATACGCAGTATTTT	CASSSTGDGTDTQYF
TRBV10-3	TRBJ1-1	-	-	TGTGCCATCAGTTCGACAGGCAGAAACACTGAAGCTTTCTTT	CAISSTGRNTEAFF
TRBV7-9	TRBJ2-7	-	-	TGTGCCAGCAGCCCAACGTACAGGGGGACTAGCCGACCCTACGAGCAGTACTTC	CASSPTYRGTSRPYEQYF
TRBV7-9	TRBJ2-7	TRBD1	-	TGTGCCAGCAGCTTAGAAAACAGGGGTGTGGTGCAGTACTTC	CASSLENRGVVQYF
TRBV28	TRBJ1-1	-	-	TGTGCCAGCAGTTTCCACCGGGACGGCTCCGAAGCTTTCTTT	CASSFHRDGSEAFF
TRBV14	TRBJ1-1	-	-	TGTGCCAGCAGCCCAAGAACACTGCTCCCCTCCGAAGCTTTCTTT	CASSPRTLLPSEAFF
TRBV5-7	TRBJ1-3	-	-	TGTGCCAGCAGCTTGGCGGGCTTCTCTGGAAACACCATATATTTT	CASSLAGFSGNTIYF
TRBV2	TRBJ2-1	-	-	TGTGCCAGCAGCAGCCTGGCCGCCTACAATGAGCAGTTCTTC	CASSSLAAYNEQFF
TRBV9	TRBJ2-1	-	-	TGTGCCAGCAGCACACGGGACTCTCGGACCTACAATGAGCAGTTCTTC	CASSTRDSRTYNEQFF